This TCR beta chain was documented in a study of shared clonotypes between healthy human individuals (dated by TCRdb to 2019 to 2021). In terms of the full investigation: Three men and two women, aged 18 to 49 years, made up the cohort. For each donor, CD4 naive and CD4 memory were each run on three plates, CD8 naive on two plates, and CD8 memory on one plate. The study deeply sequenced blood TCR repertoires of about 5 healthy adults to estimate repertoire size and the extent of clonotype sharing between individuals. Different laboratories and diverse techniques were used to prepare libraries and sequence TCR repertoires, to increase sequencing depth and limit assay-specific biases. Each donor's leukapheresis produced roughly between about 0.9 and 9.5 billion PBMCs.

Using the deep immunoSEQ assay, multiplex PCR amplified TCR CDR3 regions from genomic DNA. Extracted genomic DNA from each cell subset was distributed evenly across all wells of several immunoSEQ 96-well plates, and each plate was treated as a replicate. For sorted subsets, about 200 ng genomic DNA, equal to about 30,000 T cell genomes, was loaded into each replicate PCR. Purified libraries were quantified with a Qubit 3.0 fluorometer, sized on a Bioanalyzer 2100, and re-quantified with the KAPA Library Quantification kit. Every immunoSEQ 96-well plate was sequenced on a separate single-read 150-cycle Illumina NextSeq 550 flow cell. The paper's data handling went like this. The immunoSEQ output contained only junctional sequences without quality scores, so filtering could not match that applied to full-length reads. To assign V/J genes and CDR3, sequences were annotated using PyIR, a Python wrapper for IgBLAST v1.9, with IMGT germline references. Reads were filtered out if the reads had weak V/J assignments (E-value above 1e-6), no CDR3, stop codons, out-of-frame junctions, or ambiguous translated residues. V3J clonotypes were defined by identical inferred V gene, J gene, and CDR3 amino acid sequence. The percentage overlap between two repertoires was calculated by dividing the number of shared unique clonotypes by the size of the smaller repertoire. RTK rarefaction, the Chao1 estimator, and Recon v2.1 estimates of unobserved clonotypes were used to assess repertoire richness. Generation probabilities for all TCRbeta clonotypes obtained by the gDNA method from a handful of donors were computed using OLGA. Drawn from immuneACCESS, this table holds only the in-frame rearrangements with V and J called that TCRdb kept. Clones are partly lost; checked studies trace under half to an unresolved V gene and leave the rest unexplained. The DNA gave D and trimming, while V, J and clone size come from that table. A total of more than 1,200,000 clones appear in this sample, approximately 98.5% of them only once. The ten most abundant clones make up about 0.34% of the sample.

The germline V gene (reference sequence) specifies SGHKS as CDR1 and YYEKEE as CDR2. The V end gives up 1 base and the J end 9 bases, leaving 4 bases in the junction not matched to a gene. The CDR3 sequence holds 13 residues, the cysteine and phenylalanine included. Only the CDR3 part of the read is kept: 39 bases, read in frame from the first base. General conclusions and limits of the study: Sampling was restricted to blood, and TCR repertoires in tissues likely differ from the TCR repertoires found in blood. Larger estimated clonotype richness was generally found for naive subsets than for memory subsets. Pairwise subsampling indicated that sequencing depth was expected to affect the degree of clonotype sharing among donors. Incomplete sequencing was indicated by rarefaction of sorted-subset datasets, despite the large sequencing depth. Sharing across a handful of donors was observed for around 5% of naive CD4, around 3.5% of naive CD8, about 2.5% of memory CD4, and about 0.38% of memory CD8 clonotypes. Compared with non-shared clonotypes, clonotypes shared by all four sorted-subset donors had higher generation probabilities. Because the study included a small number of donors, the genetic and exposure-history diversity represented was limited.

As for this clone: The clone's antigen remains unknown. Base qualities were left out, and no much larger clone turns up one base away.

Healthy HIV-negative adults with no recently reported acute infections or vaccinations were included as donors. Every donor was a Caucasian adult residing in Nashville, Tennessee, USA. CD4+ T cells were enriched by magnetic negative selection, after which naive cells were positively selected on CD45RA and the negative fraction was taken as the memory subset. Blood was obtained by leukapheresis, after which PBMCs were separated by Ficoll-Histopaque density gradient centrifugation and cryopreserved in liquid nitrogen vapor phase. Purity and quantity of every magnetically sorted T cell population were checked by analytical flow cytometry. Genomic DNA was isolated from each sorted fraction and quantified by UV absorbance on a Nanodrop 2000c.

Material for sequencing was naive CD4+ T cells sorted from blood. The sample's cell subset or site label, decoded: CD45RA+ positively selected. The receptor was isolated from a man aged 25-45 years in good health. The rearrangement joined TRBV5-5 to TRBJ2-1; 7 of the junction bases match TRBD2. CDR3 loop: CASSLREVSEQFF. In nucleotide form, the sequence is TGTGCCAGCAGCTTGCGGGAGGTGAGTGAGCAGTTCTTC. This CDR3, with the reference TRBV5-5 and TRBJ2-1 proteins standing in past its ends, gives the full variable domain DAGVTQSPTHLIKTRGQQVTLRCSPISGHKSVSWYQQVLGQGPQFIFQYYEKEERGRGNFPDRFSARQFPNYSSELNVNALLLGDSALYLCASSLREVSEQFFGPGTRLTVL.